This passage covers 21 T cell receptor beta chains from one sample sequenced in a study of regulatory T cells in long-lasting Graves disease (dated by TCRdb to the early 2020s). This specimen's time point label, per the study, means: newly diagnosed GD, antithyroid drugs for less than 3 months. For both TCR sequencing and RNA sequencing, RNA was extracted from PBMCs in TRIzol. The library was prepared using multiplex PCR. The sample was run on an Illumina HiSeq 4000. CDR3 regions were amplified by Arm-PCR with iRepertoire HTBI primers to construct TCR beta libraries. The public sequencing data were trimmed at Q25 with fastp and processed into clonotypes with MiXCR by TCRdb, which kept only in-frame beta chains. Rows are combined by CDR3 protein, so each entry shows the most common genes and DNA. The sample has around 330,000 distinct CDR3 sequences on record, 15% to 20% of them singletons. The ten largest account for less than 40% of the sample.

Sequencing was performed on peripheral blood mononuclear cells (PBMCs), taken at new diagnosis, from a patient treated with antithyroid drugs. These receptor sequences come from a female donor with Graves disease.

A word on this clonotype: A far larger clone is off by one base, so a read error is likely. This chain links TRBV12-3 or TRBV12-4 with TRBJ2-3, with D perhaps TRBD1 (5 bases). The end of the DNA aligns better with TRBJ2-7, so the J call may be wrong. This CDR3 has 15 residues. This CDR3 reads CANSQPTGSRYEQYF. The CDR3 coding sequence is TGTGCCAACAGCCAACCTACAGGTTCCCGGTACGAGCAGTACTTC.

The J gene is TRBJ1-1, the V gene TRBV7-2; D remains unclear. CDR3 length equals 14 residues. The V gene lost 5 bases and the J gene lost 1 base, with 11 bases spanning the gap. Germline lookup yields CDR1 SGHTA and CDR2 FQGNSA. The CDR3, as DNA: TGTGCCAGCAGCGCAGGACGGACGAACACTGAAGCTTTCTTT. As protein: CASSAGRTNTEAFF.

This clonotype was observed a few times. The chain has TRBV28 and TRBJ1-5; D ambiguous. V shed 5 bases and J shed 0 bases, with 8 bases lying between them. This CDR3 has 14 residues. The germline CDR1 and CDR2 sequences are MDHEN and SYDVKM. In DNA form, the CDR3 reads TGTGCCAGCAGTCCACCCGCTAGCAATCAGCCCCAGCATTTT. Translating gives CASSPPASNQPQHF.

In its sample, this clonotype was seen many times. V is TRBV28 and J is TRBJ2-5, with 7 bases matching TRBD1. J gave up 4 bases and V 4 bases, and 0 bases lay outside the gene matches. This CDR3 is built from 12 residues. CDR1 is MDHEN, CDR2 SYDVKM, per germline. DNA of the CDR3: TGTGCCAGCAGTTGGACAGGAGAGACCCAGTACTTC. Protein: CASSWTGETQYF.

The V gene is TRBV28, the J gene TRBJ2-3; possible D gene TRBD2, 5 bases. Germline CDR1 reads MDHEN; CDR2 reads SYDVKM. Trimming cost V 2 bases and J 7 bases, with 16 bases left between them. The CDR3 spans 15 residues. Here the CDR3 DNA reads TGTGCCAGCAGTTTACAGCTAGCTGGGTTGAATACGCAGTATTTT. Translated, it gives CASSLQLAGLNTQYF.

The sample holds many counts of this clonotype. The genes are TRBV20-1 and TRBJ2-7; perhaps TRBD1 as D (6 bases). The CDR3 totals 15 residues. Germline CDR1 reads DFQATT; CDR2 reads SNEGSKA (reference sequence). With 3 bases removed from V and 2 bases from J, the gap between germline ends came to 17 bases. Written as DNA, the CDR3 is TGCAGTGCTAGCCCCCATGGGGGCTTAACCTACGAGCAGTACTTC. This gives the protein CSASPHGGLTYEQYF.

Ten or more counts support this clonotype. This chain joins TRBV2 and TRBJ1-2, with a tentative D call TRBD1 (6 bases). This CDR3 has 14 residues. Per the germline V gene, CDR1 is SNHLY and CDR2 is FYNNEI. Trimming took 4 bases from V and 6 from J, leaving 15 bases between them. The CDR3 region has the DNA TGTGCCAGCAGTGTATTGGGGGGCGGGAATGGCTACACCTTC. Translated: CASSVLGGGNGYTF.

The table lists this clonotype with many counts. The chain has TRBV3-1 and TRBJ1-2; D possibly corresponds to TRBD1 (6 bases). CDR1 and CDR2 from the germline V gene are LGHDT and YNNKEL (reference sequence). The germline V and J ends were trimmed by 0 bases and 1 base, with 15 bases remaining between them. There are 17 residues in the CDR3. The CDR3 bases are TGTGCCAGCAGCCAAGATCCCTACAGGGACCTTAACTATGGCTACACCTTC. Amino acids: CASSQDPYRDLNYGYTF.

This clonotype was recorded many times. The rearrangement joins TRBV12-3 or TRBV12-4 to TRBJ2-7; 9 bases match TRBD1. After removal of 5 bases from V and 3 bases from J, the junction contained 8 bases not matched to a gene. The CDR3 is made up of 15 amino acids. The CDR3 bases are TGTGCCAGCAGTCCTCTGGACAGGGGAAACTACGAGCAGTACTTC. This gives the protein CASSPLDRGNYEQYF.

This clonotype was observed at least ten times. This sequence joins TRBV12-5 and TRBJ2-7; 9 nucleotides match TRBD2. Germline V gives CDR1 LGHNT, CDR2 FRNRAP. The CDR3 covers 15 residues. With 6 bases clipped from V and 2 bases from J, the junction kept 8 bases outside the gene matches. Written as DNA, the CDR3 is TGTGCTAGTGGCTTCCTAAGCGGGGGGACCTACGAGCAGTACTTC. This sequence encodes CASGFLSGGTYEQYF. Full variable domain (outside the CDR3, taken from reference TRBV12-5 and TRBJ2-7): DARVTQTPRHKVTEMGQEVTMRCQPILGHNTVFWYRQTMMQGLELLAYFRNRAPLDDSGMPKDRFSAEMPDATLATLKIQPSEPRDSAVYFCASGFLSGGTYEQYFGPGTRLTVT.

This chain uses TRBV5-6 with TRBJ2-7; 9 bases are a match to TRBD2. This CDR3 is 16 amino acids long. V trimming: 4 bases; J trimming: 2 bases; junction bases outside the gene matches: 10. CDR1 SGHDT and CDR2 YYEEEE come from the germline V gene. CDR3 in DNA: TGTGCCAGCAGCATGACCCGGCGGGAGGGCGCCTACGAGCAGTACTTC. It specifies CASSMTRREGAYEQYF.

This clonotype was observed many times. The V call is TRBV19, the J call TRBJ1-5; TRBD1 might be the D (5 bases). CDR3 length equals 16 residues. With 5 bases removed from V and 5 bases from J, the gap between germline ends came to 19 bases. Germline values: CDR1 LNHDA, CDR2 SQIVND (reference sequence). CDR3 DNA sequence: TGTGCCAGTAGTCTGAGACAGAACGGGCGGGATCAGCCCCAGCATTTT. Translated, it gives CASSLRQNGRDQPQHF.

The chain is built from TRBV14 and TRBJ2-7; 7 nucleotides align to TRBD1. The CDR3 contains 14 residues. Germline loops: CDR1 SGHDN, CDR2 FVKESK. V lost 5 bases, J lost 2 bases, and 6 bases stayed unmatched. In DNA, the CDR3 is TGTGCCAGCAGCACCCGGACAGGAGCCTACGAGCAGTACTTC. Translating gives CASSTRTGAYEQYF.

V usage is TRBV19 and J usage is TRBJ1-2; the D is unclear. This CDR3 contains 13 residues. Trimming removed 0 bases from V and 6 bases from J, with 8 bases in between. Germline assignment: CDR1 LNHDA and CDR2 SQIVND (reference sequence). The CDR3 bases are TGTGCCAGTAGTATAGAGTTAACAAATGGCTACACCTTC. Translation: CASSIELTNGYTF.

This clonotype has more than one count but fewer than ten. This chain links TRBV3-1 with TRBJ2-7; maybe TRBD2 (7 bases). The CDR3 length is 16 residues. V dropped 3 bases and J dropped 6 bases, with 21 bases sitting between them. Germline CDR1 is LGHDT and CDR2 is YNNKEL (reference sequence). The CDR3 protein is CASSQGGPASGGEQYF. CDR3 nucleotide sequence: TGTGCCAGCAGCCAGGGGGGGCCGGCGTCCGGGGGCGAGCAGTACTTC.

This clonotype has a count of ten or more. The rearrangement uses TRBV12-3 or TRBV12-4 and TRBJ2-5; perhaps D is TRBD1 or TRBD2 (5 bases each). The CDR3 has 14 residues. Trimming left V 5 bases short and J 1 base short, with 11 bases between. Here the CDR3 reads CASSPGAVQETQYF. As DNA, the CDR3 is TGTGCCAGCAGTCCCGGGGCAGTCCAAGAGACCCAGTACTTC.

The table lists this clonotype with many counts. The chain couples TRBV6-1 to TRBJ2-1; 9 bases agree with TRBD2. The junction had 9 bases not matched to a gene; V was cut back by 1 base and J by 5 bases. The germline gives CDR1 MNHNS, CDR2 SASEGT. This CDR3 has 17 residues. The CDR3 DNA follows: TGTGCCAGCAGTGAAGAGCTTCTGGCGGGAGGGGACAATGAGCAGTTCTTC. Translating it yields CASSEELLAGGDNEQFF.

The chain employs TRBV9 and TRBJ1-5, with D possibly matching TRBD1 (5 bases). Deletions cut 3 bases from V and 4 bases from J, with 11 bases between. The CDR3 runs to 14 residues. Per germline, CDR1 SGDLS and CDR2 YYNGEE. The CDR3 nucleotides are TGTGCCAGCAGCGAAGGGGTGGGGAATCAGCCCCAGCATTTT. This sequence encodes CASSEGVGNQPQHF. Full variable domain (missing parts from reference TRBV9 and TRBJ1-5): DSGVTQTPKHLITATGQRVTLRCSPRSGDLSVYWYQQSLDQGLQFLIQYYNGEERAKGNILERFSAQQFPDLHSELNLSSLELGDSALYFCASSEGVGNQPQHFGDGTRLSIL.

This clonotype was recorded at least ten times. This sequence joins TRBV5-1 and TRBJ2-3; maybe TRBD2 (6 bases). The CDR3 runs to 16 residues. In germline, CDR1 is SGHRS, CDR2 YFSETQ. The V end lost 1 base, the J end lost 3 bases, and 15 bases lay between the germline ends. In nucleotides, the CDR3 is TGCGCCAGCAGCTTGAGGGAGGTCATAGCAACAGATACGCAGTATTTT. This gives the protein CASSLREVIATDTQYF. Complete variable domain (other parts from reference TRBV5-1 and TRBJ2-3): KAGVTQTPRYLIKTRGQQVTLSCSPISGHRSVSWYQQTPGQGLQFLFEYFSETQRNKGNFPGRFSGRQFSNSRSEMNVSTLELGDSALYLCASSLREVIATDTQYFGPGTRLTVL.

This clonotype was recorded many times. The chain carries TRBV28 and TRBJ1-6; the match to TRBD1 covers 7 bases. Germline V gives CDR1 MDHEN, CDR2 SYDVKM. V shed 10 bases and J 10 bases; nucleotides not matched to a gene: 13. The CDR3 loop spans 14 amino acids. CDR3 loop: CATVPTGFRSPLHF. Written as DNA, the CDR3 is TGTGCCACCGTTCCGACAGGGTTTAGGTCACCCCTCCACTTT.

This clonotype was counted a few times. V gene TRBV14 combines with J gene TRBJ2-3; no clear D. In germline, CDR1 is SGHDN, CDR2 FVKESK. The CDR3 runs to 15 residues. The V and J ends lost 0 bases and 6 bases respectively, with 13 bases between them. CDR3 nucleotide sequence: TGTGCCAGCAGCCAAGATACTCAGTTCGCGGATACGCAGTATTTT. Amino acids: CASSQDTQFADTQYF.